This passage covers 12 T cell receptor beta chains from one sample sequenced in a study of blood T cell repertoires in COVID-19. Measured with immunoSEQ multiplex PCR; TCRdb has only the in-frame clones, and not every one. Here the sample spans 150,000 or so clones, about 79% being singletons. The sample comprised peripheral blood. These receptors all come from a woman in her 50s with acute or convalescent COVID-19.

The CDR3 region has the DNA TGTGCCAGCACCCAAGGCCCAGGTAGTAGAAACACCATATATTTT. Its translation: CASTQGPGSRNTIYF. V gene TRBV2 combines with J gene TRBJ1-3; D is undetermined. The CDR3 spans 15 residues. Trimming removed 7 bases from V and 5 bases from J, with 18 bases in between. The V gene's germline CDR1 is SNHLY and CDR2 FYNNEI.

CDR3 nucleotide sequence: TGTGCCAGCAGTTTAGGAGATTCACCCCTCCACTTT. Its protein product is CASSLGDSPLHF. V and J are TRBV6-2 or TRBV6-3 and TRBJ1-6; D unresolved. This CDR3 spans 12 amino acids. V lost 4 bases and J 8 bases, leaving 6 bases between the germline ends. Germline V gives CDR1 MNHEY, CDR2 SVGEGT.

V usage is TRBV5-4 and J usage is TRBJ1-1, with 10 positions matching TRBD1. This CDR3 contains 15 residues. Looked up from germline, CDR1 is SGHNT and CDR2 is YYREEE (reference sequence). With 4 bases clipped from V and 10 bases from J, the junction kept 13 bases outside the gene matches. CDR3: CASSGGTGAPSGAFF. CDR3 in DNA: TGTGCCAGCAGCGGCGGGACAGGGGCTCCATCGGGAGCTTTCTTT.

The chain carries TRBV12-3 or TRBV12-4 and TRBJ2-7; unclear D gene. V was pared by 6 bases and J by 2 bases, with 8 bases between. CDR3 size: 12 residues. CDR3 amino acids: CASSPQAYEQYF. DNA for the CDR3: TGTGCCAGCAGCCCCCAGGCCTACGAGCAGTACTTC.

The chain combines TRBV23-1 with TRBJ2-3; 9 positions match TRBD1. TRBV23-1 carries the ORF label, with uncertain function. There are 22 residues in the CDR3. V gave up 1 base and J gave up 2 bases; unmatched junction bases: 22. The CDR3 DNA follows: TGCGCCAGCAGTCAATTCTGGGGGGACAGGGTTTTTCTGGTTTTTTTCACAGATACGCAGTATTTT. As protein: CASSQFWGDRVFLVFFTDTQYF.

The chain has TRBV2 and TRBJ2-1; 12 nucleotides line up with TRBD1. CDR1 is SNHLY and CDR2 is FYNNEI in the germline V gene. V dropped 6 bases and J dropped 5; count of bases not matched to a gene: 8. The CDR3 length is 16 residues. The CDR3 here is CASRDWGQGADNEQFF. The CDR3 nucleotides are TGTGCCAGCAGGGACTGGGGACAGGGGGCAGACAATGAGCAGTTCTTC.

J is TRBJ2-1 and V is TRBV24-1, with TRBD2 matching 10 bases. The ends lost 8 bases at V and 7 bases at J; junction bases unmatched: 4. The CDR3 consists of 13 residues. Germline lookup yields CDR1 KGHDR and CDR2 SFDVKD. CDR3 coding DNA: TGTGCCACCAAACTAGCGGGGTCAAATGAGCAGTTCTTC. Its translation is CATKLAGSNEQFF.

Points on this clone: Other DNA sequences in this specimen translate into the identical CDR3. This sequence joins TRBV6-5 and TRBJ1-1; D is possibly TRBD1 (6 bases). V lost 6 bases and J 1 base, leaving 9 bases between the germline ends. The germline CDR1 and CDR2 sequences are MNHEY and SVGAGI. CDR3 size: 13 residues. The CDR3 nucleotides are TGTGCCAGCAGACAGGGCACGAACACTGAAGCTTTCTTT. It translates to CASRQGTNTEAFF.

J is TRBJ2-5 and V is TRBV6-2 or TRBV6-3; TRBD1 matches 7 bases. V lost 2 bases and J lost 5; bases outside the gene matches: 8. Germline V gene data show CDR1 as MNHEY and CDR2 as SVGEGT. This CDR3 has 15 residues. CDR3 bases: TGTGCCAGCAGTTACACAGGGGTGGGGCGGGAGACCCAGTACTTC. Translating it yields CASSYTGVGRETQYF.

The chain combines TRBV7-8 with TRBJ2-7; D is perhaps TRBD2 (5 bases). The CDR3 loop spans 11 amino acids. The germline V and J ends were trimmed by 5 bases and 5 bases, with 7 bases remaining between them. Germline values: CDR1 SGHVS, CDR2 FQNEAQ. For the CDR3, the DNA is TGTGCCAGCAGCAACGGGGACGAGCAGTACTTC. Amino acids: CASSNGDEQYF.

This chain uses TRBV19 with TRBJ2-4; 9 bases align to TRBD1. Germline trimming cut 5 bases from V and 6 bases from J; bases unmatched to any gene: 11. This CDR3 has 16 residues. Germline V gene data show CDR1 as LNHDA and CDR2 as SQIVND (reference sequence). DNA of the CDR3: TGTGCCAGTAGTTTCCTCGGCGCGGGACAGGGAAACATTCAGTACTTC. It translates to CASSFLGAGQGNIQYF.

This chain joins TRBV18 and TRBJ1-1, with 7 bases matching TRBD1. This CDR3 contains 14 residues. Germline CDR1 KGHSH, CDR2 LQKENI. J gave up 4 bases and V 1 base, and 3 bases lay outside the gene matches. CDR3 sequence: CASSPRQGGTEAFF. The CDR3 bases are TGTGCCAGCTCACCACGGCAGGGGGGCACTGAAGCTTTCTTT.